This T cell receptor (beta chain) was profiled in a study of regulatory T cells in long-lasting Graves disease. The V gene's germline CDR1 is DFQATT and CDR2 SNEGSKA (reference sequence). The CDR3 consists of 10 residues. The germline V and J ends were trimmed by 6 bases and 8 bases, with 10 bases remaining between them. CDR3-region Arm-PCR and iRepertoire HTBI primers produced the TCR beta libraries. Using its own MiXCR run on the multiplex PCR reads, TCRdb lists one record per CDR3 protein. The profile covers some 440,000 distinct CDR3 sequences, with less than 25% appearing a single time and 7% to 10% taken by the ten largest. Time point: persistent/refractory GD, antithyroid drugs over 5 years with positive TRAb. The TCR library was made from RNA that had been extracted from PBMCs in TRIzol.

The chain combines TRBV20-1 with TRBJ2-5; D call uncertain. The sequenced sample was peripheral blood mononuclear cells (PBMCs), obtained when the disease was refractory, from a patient treated with antithyroid drugs. The receptor was isolated from a female donor with Graves disease. CDR3 DNA: TGCAGTGCCGGTGTGGAAACCCAGTACTTC. It encodes CSAGVETQYF.